The present TCR beta chain was sequenced within a study of patients with pleural tuberculosis. TCRdb itself ran the reads through MiXCR, one entry per CDR3 protein. The sample contains approximately 53,000 distinct CDR3 sequences, 6% to 8% of which appear only once. The sample holds many counts of this clonotype. Per the germline V gene, CDR1 is KGHSH and CDR2 is LQKENI. The length of the CDR3 is 17 residues. V was shortened by 3 bases and J by 0 bases, with 16 bases between the two germline ends. This receptor was identified in a human donor with pleural tuberculosis. V and J are TRBV18 and TRBJ2-3, with D perhaps being TRBD1 or TRBD2 (5 bases each). CDR3 bases: TGTGCCAGCTCACCCGTGATAGGGGAGATAAGCACAGATACGCAGTATTTT. Its translation: CASSPVIGEISTDTQYF.